The TCR beta chain under discussion was sequenced for a study of T cells in Graves' hyperthyroidism and ophthalmopathy. Researchers took RNA transcripts and amplified the TCR beta CDR3 regions from them. The TCR CDR3 was amplified in a first-round RT-PCR using the HTBI primer set. Using its own MiXCR run on the multiplex PCR reads, TCRdb lists one record per CDR3 protein. The data show some 300,000 distinct CDR3 sequences, with 10% to 15% seen just once and roughly 8.5% held by the top ten. Study-level findings and limits: A model of 13 V-J pairs discriminated ophthalmopathy from stable hyperthyroidism.

The germline gives CDR1 SGHTA, CDR2 FQGNSA. The CDR3 is 15 residues long. V was trimmed by 11 bases and J by 4 bases, leaving 20 bases between them. The table lists this clonotype with many counts. Antigen: not known. Patients aged 18 to 65 had newly diagnosed hyperthyroidism of under 2 months' duration. Together with thyroid ultrasound, orbital computed tomography, serum thyroxine and TRAb, clinical symptoms were used for diagnoses. Sequenced sample: blood. The V and J genes are TRBV7-2 and TRBJ2-2; a weak D match, TRBD2 (6 bases). The sequence came from a woman aged 30 to 39 with Graves' hyperthyroidism that later progressed to Graves' ophthalmopathy. The CDR3 reads CAGLKEGPVTGELFF. CDR3 sequence (DNA): TGTGCCGGCCTGAAGGAGGGTCCTGTCACCGGGGAGCTGTTTTTT.